This T cell receptor (beta chain) was identified during a study of PD-1 blockade in classical Hodgkin lymphoma. Study at large: On a schedule of every 2 weeks, patients received nivolumab 3 mg/kg intravenously.

In the case of this clone: Its antigen remains unidentified.

Profiled with immunoSEQ multiplex PCR; TCRdb holds only in-frame clones, not every one. Seen here are fewer than 100,000 clones, about nine tenths observed once, and the top ten hold approximately 2.8%. Study-wide points: Diminished baseline TCR diversity has been reported in newly diagnosed patients relative to healthy donors. By C4D1, CD4+ diversity increased significantly, especially in complete responders.

The ends were cut back, 4 bases at V and 5 bases at J, with 11 bases in the middle. In germline, CDR1 is LNHDA, CDR2 SQIVND (reference sequence). The CDR3 has 13 amino acids. All trial patients relapsed after autologous stem cell transplantation. The source material was peripheral blood mononuclear cells (PBMCs), sampled at baseline. The chain has TRBV19 and TRBJ1-2; the D gene is possibly TRBD1 (6 bases). The sequence was obtained from a human donor with classical Hodgkin lymphoma. CDR3 DNA: TGTGCCAGTAGTACCGGACAGTTTTATGGCTACACCTTC. Protein sequence: CASSTGQFYGYTF.